These T cell receptor beta chains were read from a single sample in a study of follicular helper T cells after annual influenza vaccination. Clones were sequenced by immunoSEQ multiplex PCR, and TCRdb holds only the in-frame ones, with some missing. The profile shows some 11,000 clones, 80% to 85% of them singletons. Specimen: CXCR5- memory CD4+ T cells sorted from blood, collected 6 weeks after influenza vaccination. All receptors come from an adult who received the influenza vaccine. CDR3s include the opening cysteine and the closing phenylalanine or tryptophan. The D gene is left open where the match is weak. Where a row states a size, it is once, few, many or the class of an expanded clone; other rows omit it.

J gene,clone size,D gene,V gene,CDR3 protein,CDR3 DNA
TRBJ2-1,few,TRBD2,TRBV5-1,CATSRGRGANEQFF,TGCGCCACCTCTCGCGGGCGGGGGGCCAATGAGCAGTTCTTC
TRBJ2-3,-,TRBD2,TRBV19,CATRGTSGWRDTQYF,TGTGCCACCCGGGGGACTAGCGGTTGGAGGGATACGCAGTATTTT
TRBJ1-5,few,-,TRBV19,CASSISDTNQPQHF,TGTGCCAGTAGTATCTCCGACACCAATCAGCCCCAGCATTTT
TRBJ1-1,-,-,TRBV6-1,CASSEWAGEAFF,TGTGCCAGCAGTGAATGGGCAGGGGAAGCTTTCTTT
TRBJ1-4,-,-,TRBV7-8,CASSLAGHLATNEKLFF,TGTGCCAGCAGCTTAGCGGGACACCTTGCAACTAATGAAAAACTGTTTTTT
TRBJ2-1,-,-,TRBV29-1,CSVEPPGGRLTGNEQFF,TGCAGCGTTGAACCCCCCGGGGGTCGGCTAACGGGGAATGAGCAGTTCTTC
TRBJ2-7,-,TRBD1,TRBV28,CATETGGAYEQYF,TGTGCCACCGAGACAGGGGGCGCCTACGAGCAGTACTTC
TRBJ1-1,-,-,TRBV5-6,CASSYGAGGPNTEAFF,TGTGCCAGCAGTTACGGTGCCGGGGGGCCGAACACTGAAGCTTTCTTT
TRBJ1-1,-,-,TRBV25-1,CASRGAVNTEAFF,TGTGCCAGCAGGGGGGCGGTGAACACTGAAGCTTTCTTT
TRBJ1-1,-,-,TRBV4-3,CASSQGLLNTEAFF,TGCGCCAGCAGCCAGGGCCTACTGAACACTGAAGCTTTCTTT
TRBJ1-2,-,-,TRBV19,CASSPSSLTGSVYGYTF,TGTGCCAGTAGCCCCTCCTCTTTGACGGGGTCCGTCTATGGCTACACCTTC
TRBJ1-5,few,TRBD1,TRBV7-2,CASSLGSGTGFQPQHF,TGTGCCAGCAGCTTAGGCTCCGGGACAGGGTTTCAGCCCCAGCATTTT
TRBJ2-7,few,TRBD1,TRBV18,CASSPPGQGRNYEQYF,TGTGCCAGCTCACCACCCGGACAGGGCAGAAACTACGAGCAGTACTTC
TRBJ2-1,-,TRBD2,TRBV25-1,CASRHLSGGSYNEQFF,TGTGCCAGCAGACACCTTAGCGGGGGATCCTACAATGAGCAGTTCTTC
TRBJ2-7,-,-,TRBV28,CASSPGQTYEQYF,TGTGCCAGCAGCCCAGGACAGACCTACGAGCAGTACTTC
TRBJ1-1,-,-,TRBV15,CATSRDQANTEAFF,TGTGCCACCAGCAGAGATCAGGCGAACACTGAAGCTTTCTTT
TRBJ2-1,-,-,TRBV5-1,CASRQNPPGQIYNEQFF,TGCGCCAGCAGACAGAACCCACCGGGACAAATCTACAATGAGCAGTTCTTC
TRBJ1-4,-,-,TRBV6-1,CASSELSSQGGNEKLFF,TGTGCCAGCAGTGAATTAAGTTCTCAGGGAGGAAATGAAAAACTGTTTTTT
TRBJ1-2,few,-,TRBV4-2,CASSQAGNYGYTF,TGTGCCAGCAGCCAAGCCGGGAACTATGGCTACACCTTC
TRBJ1-3,-,-,TRBV5-1,CASSLDSISGNTIYF,TGCGCCAGCAGCTTGGACAGCATCTCTGGAAACACCATATATTTT
TRBJ2-3,-,-,TRBV6-5,CASSLPTLGGLYF,TGTGCCAGCAGCTTACCAACCCTAGGGGGGTTGTATTTT
TRBJ2-3,-,-,TRBV9,CASSPGVGTDTQYF,TGTGCCAGCAGCCCCGGAGTGGGCACAGATACGCAGTATTTT
TRBJ1-4,-,-,TRBV2,CASSEPKLAVKLFF,TGTGCCAGCAGTGAACCAAAGTTGGCGGTAAAACTGTTTTTT